This record looks at one T cell receptor (beta chain) sequence and its context. Clones were sequenced by immunoSEQ multiplex PCR, and TCRdb holds only the in-frame ones, with some missing. The table shows about 95,000 clones, with roughly 80% occurring only once. The sample originates from a study of control samples from healthy donors and cancer patients. This CDR3 is built from 12 residues. The germline V gene encodes CDR1 SGHNT and CDR2 YYREEE (reference sequence). V gave up 3 bases and J gave up 5 bases, with 9 bases separating them. The chain joins TRBV5-4 to TRBJ2-7; D remains ambiguous. The sequenced material came from blood. The receptor was isolated from a man aged 25-45 years in good health. The CDR3: CASSYQPDEQYF. The CDR3 nucleotides read TGTGCCAGCAGCTATCAGCCGGACGAGCAGTACTTC. The variable domain in full, completed from reference TRBV5-4 and TRBJ2-7, reads ETGVTQSPTHLIKTRGQQVTLRCSSQSGHNTVSWYQQALGQGPQFIFQYYREEENGRGNFPPRFSGLQFPNYSSELNVNALELDDSALYLCASSYQPDEQYFGPGTRLTVT.